This T cell receptor beta chain was captured by sequencing in a study of blood T cells in healthy people across ages. In the study overall: About one barcoded beta molecule per two T cells was the capture yield of template switching.

Combining a sample-barcoded 5' primer with a J-beta primer mix, a second PCR ran for roughly 7 to 11 cycles. Using its own MiXCR run on the 5' RACE reads, TCRdb lists one record per CDR3 protein. The data hold over 1,300,000 distinct CDR3 sequences, with approximately 63% observed a single time. Healthy Caucasian individuals from Russia aged about 6 to 100 were enrolled as donors. For every donor, a draw yielded 9.5 to 10 milliliters of peripheral blood. CDR3 length: 14 amino acids. Germline lookup yields CDR1 SNHLY and CDR2 FYNNEI. The junction had 3 bases not matched to a gene; V was cut back by 4 bases and J by 3 bases.

Sequencing was performed on blood. This chain uses TRBV2 with TRBJ2-1, with 7 bases fitting TRBD2. The source is a young man in good health. The CDR3 DNA is TGTGCCAGCAGTGGGACTAGGGGCTACAATGAGCAGTTCTTC. It specifies CASSGTRGYNEQFF.